This entry lists 31 T cell receptor beta chains sequenced from one sample in a study of spatial heterogeneity in lung cancer. The time point: sample taken at primary tumor resection. TCRdb re-analysed the 5' RACE reads in MiXCR, keeping a single row per CDR3 protein. The table lists around 66,000 distinct CDR3 sequences, roughly 6.4% of them singletons. The source was PBMCs, collected at surgery. The receptors were sampled from a female donor with early-stage non-small cell lung cancer.

The sample holds many counts of this clonotype. The V and J genes are TRBV19 and TRBJ2-3; 8 bases are shared with TRBD2. This CDR3 contains 15 residues. CDR1 is LNHDA and CDR2 is SQIVND in the germline V gene (reference sequence). Unmatched junction bases numbered 13, after V lost 7 bases and J lost 7 bases. This chain's CDR3 is CASTQDGTSGNTQYF. CDR3 sequence (DNA): TGTGCCAGTACCCAAGACGGGACTAGTGGGAATACGCAGTATTTT. Looking up the rest from reference TRBV19 and TRBJ2-3 gives the full variable domain: DGGITQSPKYLFRKEGQNVTLSCEQNLNHDAMYWYRQDPGQGLRLIYYSQIVNDFQKGDIAEGYSVSREKKESFPLTVTSAQKNPTAFYLCASTQDGTSGNTQYFGPGTRLTVL.

There are many counts of this clonotype. The V call is TRBV7-9, the J call TRBJ1-1; possibly TRBD1 for D (5 bases). Trimming pared 6 bases from V and 7 bases from J, leaving 9 bases between. This CDR3 has 11 residues. Germline CDR1 and CDR2: SEHNR and FQNEAQ (reference sequence). The CDR3 region has the DNA TGTGCCAGCAGAGTCGGGGGTGAAGCTTTCTTT. Protein product: CASRVGGEAFF.

This clonotype has ten or more counts. The gene calls are TRBV19 and TRBJ1-1; weak D call: TRBD1 (6 bases). Germline-derived CDR1 and CDR2 are LNHDA and SQIVND (reference sequence). V lost 7 bases to trimming and J lost 2 bases, with 20 bases between them. The CDR3 has 16 amino acids. CDR3 coding DNA: TGTGCCAGTACAGGGGCGGTCGGCAGGGTCAACACTGAAGCTTTCTTT. Protein sequence: CASTGAVGRVNTEAFF.

This clonotype showed up many times. The chain joins TRBV2 to TRBJ2-3; 8 bases agree with TRBD2. The CDR3 is 15 residues long. Germline assignment: CDR1 SNHLY and CDR2 FYNNEI. The V segment lost 8 bases and the J segment 5 bases; nucleotides outside the gene matches: 12. The CDR3: CASAELSGGGDTQYF. In nucleotides, the CDR3 is TGTGCCAGCGCTGAACTGAGCGGGGGAGGAGATACGCAGTATTTT.

This clonotype was seen at least ten times. The chain links TRBV7-3 to TRBJ2-2; a weak D match, TRBD1 (5 bases). In germline, CDR1 is SGHTA, CDR2 FQGTGA. The length of the CDR3 is 13 residues. CDR3 sequence (DNA): TGTGCTTCTGGGCAGGGAAGGAACGGGGAGCTGTTTTTT. Translating gives CASGQGRNGELFF.

The table lists this clonotype with many counts. J is TRBJ2-7 and V is TRBV10-3, with D unclear. Germline CDR1 and CDR2: ENHRY and SYGVKD. Trimming took 3 bases from V and 3 from J, leaving 6 bases between them. The CDR3 contains 12 residues. Here the CDR3 reads CAISDGDYEQYV. CDR3 nucleotide sequence: TGTGCCATCAGTGACGGAGACTACGAGCAGTACGTC.

CDR3 residues: CASRPFGYTF. The CDR3 nucleotides read TGTGCCAGCAGACCTTTTGGCTACACCTTC. The genes are TRBV4-2 and TRBJ1-2; D remains unclear. With 6 bases removed from V and 7 bases from J, the gap between germline ends came to 6 bases. The CDR3 length is 10 residues. CDR1 and CDR2 (germline): LGHNA, YNFKEQ.

This clonotype was seen many times. The chain carries TRBV6-1 and TRBJ1-1; D unclear. With 5 bases removed from V and 0 bases from J, the gap between germline ends came to 7 bases. Germline assignment: CDR1 MNHNS and CDR2 SASEGT. This CDR3 comprises 13 residues. The CDR3 region has the DNA TGTGCCAGCAGTACGCGACTGAACACTGAAGCTTTCTTT. This sequence encodes CASSTRLNTEAFF.

The gene calls are TRBV6-1 and TRBJ2-7; D is possibly TRBD2 (5 bases). The V and J ends lost 5 bases and 0 bases respectively, with 17 bases between them. Germline CDR1 MNHNS, CDR2 SASEGT. This CDR3 spans 16 amino acids. The chain's CDR3 is CASSSTEEVASYEQYF. The CDR3 DNA reads TGTGCCAGCAGTTCCACGGAGGAGGTGGCCTCCTACGAGCAGTACTTC.

This clonotype showed up many times. The chain employs TRBV12-3 or TRBV12-4 and TRBJ2-3; D gene ambiguous. V was shortened by 4 bases and J by 0 bases, with 17 bases between the two germline ends. This CDR3 spans 17 amino acids. The CDR3 nucleotides are TGTGCCAGCAGTTCCCCATCAGTGTCTTCTAGCACAGATACGCAGTATTTT. Its translation is CASSSPSVSSSTDTQYF.

The chain employs TRBV5-6 and TRBJ2-5; 7 bases match TRBD2. The V gene's germline CDR1 is SGHDT and CDR2 YYEEEE. The V and J ends lost 5 bases and 5 bases, in that order; junction bases with no gene match: 9. The CDR3 totals 14 residues. CDR3 amino acids: CASRERGREETQYF. The CDR3 DNA sequence: TGTGCCAGCAGGGAGCGGGGCAGGGAGGAGACCCAGTACTTC.

The V call is TRBV9, the J call TRBJ1-3, with D unresolved. The CDR3 contains 13 residues. Looked up from germline, CDR1 is SGDLS and CDR2 is YYNGEE. With 3 bases removed from V and 2 bases from J, the gap between germline ends came to 6 bases. Written as DNA, the CDR3 is TGTGCCAGCAGCGAGGTGCCTGGAAACACCATATATTTT. Its translation: CASSEVPGNTIYF.

The chain employs TRBV10-1 and TRBJ2-3; D gene ambiguous. The CDR3 sequence is 13 residues long. The germline gives CDR1 WNHNN, CDR2 SYGVQD (reference sequence). Trimming took 6 bases from V and 1 from J, leaving 8 bases between them. The CDR3 DNA follows: TGCGCCAGCAGGATGAGCGGCACAGATACGCAGTATTTT. Residues: CASRMSGTDTQYF.

This clonotype has at least ten counts. The chain has TRBV24-1 and TRBJ2-1; 16 nucleotides line up with TRBD2. Germline trimming cut 2 bases from V and 8 bases from J; bases unmatched to any gene: 8. This CDR3 is built from 18 residues. Germline CDR1 reads KGHDR; CDR2 reads SFDVKD. The CDR3 protein is CATSDSGTSGRALYEQFF. The CDR3 nucleotides read TGTGCCACCAGTGATTCCGGGACTAGCGGGAGGGCCCTCTATGAGCAGTTCTTC.

The table lists this clonotype with many counts. The chain couples TRBV28 to TRBJ2-1; 13 bases line up with TRBD2. The V segment lost 7 bases and the J segment 5 bases; nucleotides outside the gene matches: 8. Germline V lookup: CDR1 MDHEN, CDR2 SYDVKM. This CDR3 has 16 amino acids. CDR3 protein: CASTITSGRADNEQFF. The DNA of the CDR3 is TGTGCCAGCACTATTACTAGCGGGAGGGCCGACAATGAGCAGTTCTTC.

With regard to this clonotype: Just one base apart from a much larger clone, this may be a read error. Since the CDR3 does not end with the conserved phenylalanine or tryptophan, this likely comes from a read error. The rearrangement joins TRBV28 to TRBJ2-1; 7 bases agree with TRBD1. Germline CDR1 reads MDHEN; CDR2 reads SYDVKM. V dropped 5 bases and J dropped 5; count of bases not matched to a gene: 12. The CDR3 is 16 amino acids. CDR3 residues: CASSPGQPLTHNEQFY. The CDR3 DNA is TGTGCCAGCAGTCCGGGACAGCCTCTAACACACAATGAGCAGTTCTAC.

The chain employs TRBV6-1 and TRBJ1-2; D is ambiguous. The germline gives CDR1 MNHNS, CDR2 SASEGT. The length of the CDR3 is 15 residues. V was cut by 7 bases and J by 0 bases, with 15 bases left in between. CDR3 residues: CASTAGGLANYGYTF. The CDR3 DNA follows: TGTGCCAGCACCGCAGGCGGCTTAGCTAACTATGGCTACACCTTC.

This clonotype was detected only once. This sequence joins TRBV12-3 or TRBV12-4 and TRBJ1-3, with unresolved D. The V end lost 6 bases, the J end lost 0 bases, and 9 bases lay between the germline ends. The length of the CDR3 is 14 residues. Here the CDR3 DNA reads TGTGCCAGCAGCACCATTGGCTCTGGAAACACCATATATTTT. This gives the protein CASSTIGSGNTIYF.

This clonotype was counted a few times. The J gene is TRBJ2-5, the V gene TRBV5-6; 9 positions agree with TRBD1. J was trimmed by 3 bases and V by 6 bases; bases with no gene match: 15. The CDR3 runs 17 residues. Germline CDR1 and CDR2: SGHDT and YYEEEE. The CDR3 coding sequence is TGTGCCAGCATGGCAGCGTGGGACAGGGACATAAAAGAGACCCAGTACTTC. It translates to CASMAAWDRDIKETQYF.

This clonotype is medium-sized by share. The gene calls are TRBV4-1 and TRBJ1-4; D remains unclear. There are 15 residues in the CDR3. Germline V gene data show CDR1 as MGHRA and CDR2 as YSYEKL. Trimming cost V 0 bases and J 5 bases, with 10 bases left between them. The CDR3 nucleotides are TGCGCCAGCAGCCAAGACGACGGGGAAAATGAAAAACTGTTTTTT. Amino acid sequence: CASSQDDGENEKLFF.

This clonotype has a handful of counts. The chain has TRBV6-6 and TRBJ1-2; 9 nucleotides agree with TRBD1. Germline V lookup: CDR1 MNHNY, CDR2 SVGAGI (reference sequence). Trimming took 2 bases from V and 4 from J; bases not matched to a gene: 14. This CDR3 has 18 residues. The CDR3 is CASSYPTGGATPSYGYTF. The DNA of the CDR3 is TGTGCCAGCAGTTACCCTACAGGGGGCGCGACACCTTCCTATGGCTACACCTTC.

The rearrangement uses TRBV27 and TRBJ2-3, with 7 bases lining up with TRBD2. The V gene end was trimmed by 8 bases and the J gene end by 6 bases; junction bases not matched to a gene: 26. Per germline, CDR1 MNHEY and CDR2 SMNVEV (reference sequence). This CDR3 has 19 amino acids. CDR3 coding DNA: TGTGCCAGCCCGCGTCCCCCCAGACTAGCCGATCATACGTCGGATACGCAGTATTTT. It codes for CASPRPPRLADHTSDTQYF.

This chain uses TRBV11-2 with TRBJ2-1; D is undetermined. This CDR3 region has 16 residues. The V gene lost 2 bases and the J gene lost 2 bases, with 13 bases spanning the gap. Germline CDR1 is SGHAT and CDR2 is FQNNGV. CDR3 nucleotide sequence: TGTGCCAGCAGCTTACCCAGGCAGGTGACCTACAATGAGCAGTTCTTC. Translated: CASSLPRQVTYNEQFF.

Ten or more counts support this clonotype. This chain connects TRBV12-3 or TRBV12-4 to TRBJ1-1; 10 nucleotides agree with TRBD1. The J segment lost 3 bases and the V segment lost 4 bases, leaving 2 bases of the junction unmatched. This CDR3 has 14 amino acids. CDR3 protein: CASSYDRGHTEAFF. Written as DNA, the CDR3 is TGTGCCAGCAGTTACGACAGGGGGCACACTGAAGCTTTCTTT.

This chain links TRBV7-3 with TRBJ2-2; either TRBD1 or TRBD2 may fit D (5 bases each). This CDR3 has 14 amino acids. Per germline, CDR1 SGHTA and CDR2 FQGTGA. V was shortened by 5 bases and J by 7 bases, with 14 bases between the two germline ends. Here the CDR3 DNA reads TGTGCCAGCAGCCAGCAGAGGGGTTACGGGGAGCTGTTTTTT. This encodes CASSQQRGYGELFF.

In regard to this clonotype: A single base separates this from a much larger clone, so it may be a read error. V is TRBV27 and J is TRBJ2-1, with 9 bases that match TRBD2. CDR1 MNHEY and CDR2 SMNVEV come from the germline V gene (reference sequence). V dropped 3 bases and J dropped 7; count of bases not matched to a gene: 7. The CDR3 runs 15 residues. The CDR3 bases are TGTGCCAGCAGTTTCGTAGAGAGCGGGGGGAATGAGCAGTTCTTC. Its translation: CASSFVESGGNEQFF.

This clonotype was recorded many times. V gene TRBV6-4 combines with J gene TRBJ2-2; the D gene is possibly TRBD1 (6 bases). The CDR3 extends over 14 amino acids. Trimming took 6 bases from V and 5 from J, leaving 13 bases between them. The germline V gene has CDR1 MRHNA and CDR2 SNTAGT. CDR3 loop: CASSLQGWTGELFF. As DNA, the CDR3 is TGTGCCAGCAGCTTACAGGGTTGGACCGGGGAGCTGTTTTTT.

This clonotype was seen ten or more times. The CDR3 loop reads CASSLMGVRATEAFF. Here the CDR3 DNA reads TGTGCCAGCAGCTTGATGGGGGTCAGGGCCACTGAAGCTTTCTTT. The chain has TRBV7-2 and TRBJ1-1, with D maybe TRBD1 (5 bases). This CDR3 is 15 amino acids long. Germline V gene lookup returns CDR1 SGHTA and CDR2 FQGNSA. Trimming left V 3 bases short and J 4 bases short, with 15 bases between. The whole variable domain, remainder taken from reference TRBV7-2 and TRBJ1-1, is GAGVSQSPSNKVTEKGKDVELRCDPISGHTALYWYRQSLGQGLEFLIYFQGNSAPDKSGLPSDRFSAERTGGSVSTLTIQRTQQEDSAVYLCASSLMGVRATEAFFGQGTRLTVV.

This clonotype has ten or more counts. J is TRBJ2-7 and V is TRBV10-1; D might be TRBD2 (5 bases). Germline assignment: CDR1 WNHNN and CDR2 SYGVQD (reference sequence). V lost 6 bases and J 5 bases, leaving 20 bases between the germline ends. The CDR3 totals 15 residues. For the CDR3, the DNA is TGCGCCAGCAGCCCCTCCGGGATCCTTCAGGACGAGCAGTACTTC. Its translation is CASSPSGILQDEQYF.

This clonotype came up many times. The chain couples TRBV27 to TRBJ2-4, with TRBD2 matching over 7 bases. V shed 5 bases and J 0 bases; nucleotides not matched to a gene: 7. This CDR3 is 16 amino acids long. In germline, CDR1 is MNHEY, CDR2 SMNVEV (reference sequence). The CDR3 DNA reads as TGTGCCAGCAGTCGCTCTAGCGGCCTAGCCAAAAACATTCAGTACTTC. This gives the protein CASSRSSGLAKNIQYF.

There are many counts of this clonotype. The chain links TRBV20-1 to TRBJ2-5, with a tentative D call TRBD2 (5 bases). The CDR3 totals 15 residues. CDR1 and CDR2 from the germline V gene are DFQATT and SNEGSKA (reference sequence). Trimming took 3 bases from V and 1 from J, leaving 15 bases between them. The chain's CDR3 is CSASSARLPQETQYF. The DNA for the CDR3 is TGCAGTGCTAGTAGCGCGCGACTCCCCCAAGAGACCCAGTACTTC.